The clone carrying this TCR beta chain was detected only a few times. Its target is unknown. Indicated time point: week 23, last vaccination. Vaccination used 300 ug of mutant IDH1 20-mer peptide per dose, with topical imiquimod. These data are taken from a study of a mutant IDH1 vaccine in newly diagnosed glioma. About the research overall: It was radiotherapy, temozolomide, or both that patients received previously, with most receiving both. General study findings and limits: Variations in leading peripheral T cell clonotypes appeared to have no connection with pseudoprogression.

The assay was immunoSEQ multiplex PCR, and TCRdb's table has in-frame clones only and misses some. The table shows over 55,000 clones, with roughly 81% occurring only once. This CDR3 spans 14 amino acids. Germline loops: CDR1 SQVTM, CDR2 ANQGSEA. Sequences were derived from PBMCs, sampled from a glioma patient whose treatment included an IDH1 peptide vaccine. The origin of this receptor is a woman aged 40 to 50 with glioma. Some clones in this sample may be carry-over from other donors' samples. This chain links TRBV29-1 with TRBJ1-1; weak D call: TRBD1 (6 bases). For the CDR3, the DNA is TGCAGTATTCCTACGGGGACACAGAACACTGAAGCTTTCTTT. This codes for CSIPTGTQNTEAFF.